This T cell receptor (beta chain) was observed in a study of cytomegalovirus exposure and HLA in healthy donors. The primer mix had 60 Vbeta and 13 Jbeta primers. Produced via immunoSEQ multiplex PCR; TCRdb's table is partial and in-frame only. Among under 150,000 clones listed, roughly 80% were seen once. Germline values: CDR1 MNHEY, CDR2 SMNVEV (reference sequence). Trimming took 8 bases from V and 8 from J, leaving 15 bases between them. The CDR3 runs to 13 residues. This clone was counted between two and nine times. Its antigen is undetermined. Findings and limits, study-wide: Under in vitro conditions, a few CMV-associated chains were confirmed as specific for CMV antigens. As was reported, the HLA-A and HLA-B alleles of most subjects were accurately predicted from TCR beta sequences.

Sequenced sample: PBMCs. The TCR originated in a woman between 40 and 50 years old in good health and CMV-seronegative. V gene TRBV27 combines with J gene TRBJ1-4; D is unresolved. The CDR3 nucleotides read TGTGCCAGCTCTCCGAGGGCTAGGGAAAAACTGTTTTTT. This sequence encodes CASSPRAREKLFF.